A selection of T cell receptor beta chains follows, all from one sample in a study of human T cells and chemical hapten exposure. TCRdb redid the calling of the RACE reads with MiXCR, one entry per CDR3 protein. The sample has 350,000 to 400,000 distinct CDR3 sequences, 4.5% to 5.5% seen once. The specimen was whole blood, collected in connection with sensitization to the hapten diphenylcyclopropenone (DPC). The receptors stem from a woman aged 45 to 65 with alopecia areata. Some clones in this sample may be carry-over from other donors' samples. CDR3s include the opening cysteine and the closing phenylalanine or tryptophan. D genes are given only for firm matches. Size tells how often a clone was seen (once, few, many) or the class of an expanded clone, and some rows leave it out.

abundance	j_gene	len	d_gene	v_gene	CDR3aa	CDR3nt
NA	TRBJ2-7	15	TRBD1	TRBV7-9	CASSFLGTGEPEQYF	TGTGCCAGCAGCTTTCTTGGGACAGGGGAACCCGAGCAGTACTTC
NA	TRBJ2-2	16	TRBD2	TRBV28	CASSSEREVNTGELFF	TGTGCCAGCAGTTCCGAGCGGGAGGTCAACACCGGGGAGCTGTTTTTT
NA	TRBJ2-1	12	NA	TRBV6-6	CASSTGKSEQFF	TGTGCCAGCAGCACAGGGAAGAGTGAGCAGTTCTTC
few	TRBJ1-2	13	NA	TRBV13	CASSFNSFAGYTF	TGTGCCAGCAGCTTCAACTCCTTTGCGGGCTACACCTTC
many	TRBJ2-1	17	TRBD2	TRBV9	CASSVGTSGGLLHEQFF	TGTGCCAGCAGCGTCGGGACTAGCGGGGGTCTCCTACATGAGCAGTTCTTC
few	TRBJ2-5	16	NA	TRBV11-2	CASSLEEGLYQETQYF	TGTGCCAGCAGCTTAGAGGAAGGACTGTACCAAGAGACCCAGTACTTC
NA	TRBJ2-5	17	NA	TRBV6-5	CASSSRRASISPETQYF	TGTGCCAGCAGTTCTCGGAGGGCCTCAATTTCTCCGGAGACCCAGTACTTC
NA	TRBJ2-2	13	TRBD2	TRBV3-1	CASSLGLAGELFF	TGTGCCAGCAGCCTCGGACTAGCGGGGGAGCTGTTTTTT
few	TRBJ1-6	17	NA	TRBV20-1	CSASNASPEAPNSPLHF	TGCAGTGCTAGTAATGCGTCCCCCGAGGCCCCGAATTCACCCCTCCACTTT
NA	TRBJ1-4	15	NA	TRBV5-4	CASSQKGRTGEKLFF	TGTGCCAGCAGCCAGAAAGGGAGGACTGGTGAAAAACTGTTTTTT
few	TRBJ2-7	15	TRBD2	TRBV5-4	CASSGGTSGFYEQYF	TGTGCCAGCAGCGGCGGGACTAGCGGATTCTACGAGCAGTACTTC
many	TRBJ2-3	14	TRBD2	TRBV20-1	CSARGREGKDTQYF	TGCAGTGCTAGAGGACGGGAGGGCAAAGATACGCAGTATTTT
few	TRBJ1-1	14	NA	TRBV12-3/TRBV12-4	CASSLTGALHEAFF	TGTGCCAGCAGTTTGACGGGGGCCCTTCATGAAGCTTTCTTT
many	TRBJ1-1	14	NA	TRBV7-6	CASSPRTQNTEAFF	TGTGCCAGCAGCCCAAGAACACAGAACACTGAAGCTTTCTTT
few	TRBJ1-1	14	NA	TRBV6-5	CASSRGFEVTEAFF	TGTGCCAGCAGTAGGGGGTTTGAGGTCACTGAAGCTTTCTTT
few	TRBJ1-2	16	TRBD1	TRBV4-1	CASSQGPDRVTYGYTF	TGCGCCAGCAGCCAAGGCCCGGACAGGGTTACGTATGGCTACACCTTC
many	TRBJ1-4	13	NA	TRBV29-1	CSVAGQEREKLFF	TGCAGCGTAGCTGGGCAGGAAAGAGAAAAACTGTTTTTT
many	TRBJ2-1	13	TRBD2	TRBV2	CASRAWTSGEQFF	TGTGCCAGCAGGGCCTGGACTAGCGGTGAGCAGTTCTTC
many	TRBJ2-7	14	TRBD1	TRBV6-5	CASSRQGTSYEQYF	TGTGCCAGCAGCCGACAGGGGACGTCCTACGAGCAGTACTTC
many	TRBJ2-1	17	TRBD2	TRBV20-1	CSARGTSGTPSYNEQFF	TGCAGTGCTAGAGGGACTAGCGGTACCCCCTCCTACAATGAGCAGTTCTTC
many	TRBJ2-3	13	NA	TRBV29-1	CSVNFRSADTQYF	TGCAGCGTTAATTTTAGGAGCGCAGATACGCAGTATTTT
few	TRBJ1-1	14	NA	TRBV12-3/TRBV12-4	CASSLSARGTEAFF	TGTGCCAGCAGTTTAAGCGCCAGGGGCACTGAAGCTTTCTTT
NA	TRBJ1-1	15	NA	TRBV20-1	CSARDPGRVNTEAFF	TGCAGTGCTAGAGATCCTGGACGGGTGAACACTGAAGCTTTCTTT
few	TRBJ2-5	14	NA	TRBV10-3	CARGGGPDQETQYF	TGTGCCAGGGGGGGCGGCCCAGACCAAGAGACCCAGTACTTC
many	TRBJ2-7	12	NA	TRBV5-1	CASSSGPVEQYF	TGCGCCAGCAGCTCCGGACCGGTCGAGCAGTACTTC
few	TRBJ1-3	13	NA	TRBV12-3/TRBV12-4	CASSFQGTDTIYF	TGTGCCAGCAGTTTCCAGGGGACGGACACCATATATTTT
NA	TRBJ2-4	17	TRBD1	TRBV13	CASSLVTGEMSKNIQYF	TGTGCCAGCAGCCTAGTGACAGGGGAGATGTCCAAAAACATTCAGTACTTC
NA	TRBJ2-1	16	TRBD2	TRBV6-6	CASSYSREGPYNEQFF	TGTGCCAGCAGTTACAGTCGGGAGGGCCCATACAATGAGCAGTTCTTC
NA	TRBJ1-3	14	NA	TRBV25-1	CASSEFSSGNTIYF	TGTGCCAGCAGTGAATTTTCCTCTGGAAACACCATATATTTT
few	TRBJ1-5	10	NA	TRBV7-2	CASSLRPQHF	TGTGCCAGCAGCCTTCGGCCCCAGCATTTT
many	TRBJ2-7	14	TRBD2	TRBV5-6	CASSLSLAGYEQYF	TGTGCCAGCAGCTTGAGTCTAGCGGGTTACGAGCAGTACTTC
few	TRBJ2-3	12	NA	TRBV4-1	CASSPPQDTQYF	TGCGCCAGCAGCCCCCCCCAGGATACGCAGTATTTT
many	TRBJ2-3	10	NA	TRBV29-1	CSVALDTQYF	TGCAGCGTTGCCCTGGATACGCAGTATTTT
NA	TRBJ1-4	13	NA	TRBV20-1	CSASVRSNEKLFF	TGCAGTGCTAGTGTCAGGAGTAATGAAAAACTGTTTTTT
many	TRBJ2-5	17	NA	TRBV6-2/TRBV6-3	CASSYSGSGAHQETQYF	TGTGCCAGCAGTTACTCTGGGTCGGGGGCCCACCAAGAGACCCAGTACTTC
many	TRBJ2-7	15	NA	TRBV21-1	CASSSRALLTYEQYF	TGTGCCAGCAGCTCGCGAGCTCTGCTCACCTACGAGCAGTACTTC
many	TRBJ2-3	16	NA	TRBV7-2	CASSLNRDPPQDTQYF	TGTGCCAGCAGCTTGAACCGGGACCCCCCACAGGATACGCAGTATTTT
NA	TRBJ1-4	13	NA	TRBV24-1	CATSPGIGEKLFF	TGTGCCACCAGTCCAGGGATCGGTGAAAAACTGTTTTTT
few	TRBJ2-7	11	NA	TRBV28	CASSLWSYQYF	TGTGCCAGCAGTTTATGGTCGTACCAGTACTTC
few	TRBJ1-5	13	NA	TRBV29-1	CSVAGDGLQPQHF	TGCAGCGTTGCGGGGGACGGGTTGCAGCCCCAGCATTTT
many	TRBJ2-1	14	NA	TRBV28	CASLRASSYNEQFF	TGTGCCAGCCTAAGGGCGAGCTCCTACAATGAGCAGTTCTTC
NA	TRBJ2-1	17	TRBD2	TRBV7-2	CASSPPGAGGHYNEQFF	TGTGCCAGCAGCCCCCCGGGAGCGGGGGGCCACTACAATGAGCAGTTCTTC